What follows are 22 T cell receptor beta chains derived from one specimen sequenced in a study of blood T cell repertoires in COVID-19. Sequencing was performed with immunoSEQ multiplex PCR; in TCRdb, only in-frame clones are kept and a portion is missing. The sample has 150,000 to 200,000 clones; about 85% are singletons. Specimen: peripheral blood. The receptor source for this set is a person in their 70s with COVID-19, enrolled during active disease.

This clone came up a few times. The V call is TRBV28, the J call TRBJ2-2; perhaps TRBD1 as D (5 bases). Germline V CDR1 and CDR2: MDHEN, SYDVKM. The CDR3 contains 13 residues. V was shortened by 6 bases and J by 0 bases, with 5 bases between the two germline ends. CDR3 protein: CASRDTNTGELFF. The DNA of the CDR3 is TGTGCCAGCAGGGACACGAACACCGGGGAGCTGTTTTTT.

This clone turned up a few times. The chain is built from TRBV6-5 and TRBJ2-7; tentative D call: TRBD1 (6 bases). The CDR3 covers 12 residues. V lost 5 bases and J 3 bases, leaving 8 bases between the germline ends. The germline gives CDR1 MNHEY, CDR2 SVGAGI. CDR3: CASSPTGYEQYF. The CDR3 nucleotides are TGTGCCAGCAGTCCGACAGGCTACGAGCAGTACTTC.

This rearrangement joins TRBV30 to TRBJ1-3, with D perhaps TRBD1 (5 bases). CDR3 size: 14 residues. The germline V gene has CDR1 GTSNPN and CDR2 SVGIG (reference sequence). Trimming removed 3 bases from V and 1 base from J, with 10 bases in between. The CDR3 here is CAWRSPGSGNTIYF. The CDR3 DNA sequence: TGTGCCTGGAGATCCCCAGGGTCTGGAAACACCATATATTTT.

The chain is built from TRBV7-2 and TRBJ1-2; TRBD1 might be the D (6 bases). Germline CDR1 reads SGHTA; CDR2 reads FQGNSA. V was clipped by 3 bases and J by 2 bases, with 10 bases between them. The CDR3 is 14 amino acids. CDR3 in amino acids: CASSLRTENYGYTF. The CDR3 DNA sequence: TGTGCCAGCAGCTTGAGGACAGAGAACTATGGCTACACCTTC. The full variable domain, in which reference TRBV7-2 and TRBJ1-2 provide the parts outside the CDR3, is GAGVSQSPSNKVTEKGKDVELRCDPISGHTALYWYRQSLGQGLEFLIYFQGNSAPDKSGLPSDRFSAERTGGSVSTLTIQRTQQEDSAVYLCASSLRTENYGYTFGSGTRLTVV.

The chain links TRBV6-1 to TRBJ2-3, with 9 positions matching TRBD2. Trimming at V came to 4 bases and at J to 4 bases, leaving 9 bases not matched to a gene. Germline V gives CDR1 MNHNS, CDR2 SASEGT. The CDR3 contains 16 residues. The chain's CDR3 is CASSAVAGEVADTQYF. DNA of the CDR3: TGTGCCAGCAGTGCAGTAGCGGGAGAAGTAGCAGATACGCAGTATTTT.

The J gene is TRBJ2-1, the V gene TRBV12-3 or TRBV12-4; TRBD1 aligns across 7 bases. V gave up 1 base and J gave up 14 bases; unmatched junction bases: 8. This CDR3 has 13 residues. The CDR3 DNA reads TGTGCCAGCAGTTTAGGAGACAGGGATGGGGAGTTCTTC. Translating it yields CASSLGDRDGEFF.

V gene TRBV9 combines with J gene TRBJ1-2; 11 nucleotides agree with TRBD1. CDR1 and CDR2 (germline): SGDLS, YYNGEE. The junction had 9 bases not matched to a gene; V was cut back by 4 bases and J by 7 bases. This CDR3 is built from 15 residues. CDR3 region: CASSPDGQGAPGYTF. The CDR3 DNA reads as TGTGCCAGCAGCCCCGATGGACAGGGGGCGCCTGGCTACACCTTC.

The chain recombines TRBV3-1 (or the pseudogene TRBV3-2) with TRBJ1-5, with 8 bases that match TRBD1. The CDR3 is 15 residues long. V was clipped by 3 bases and J by 3 bases; unmatched bases: 4. CDR1 and CDR2 from the germline V gene are LGHDT and YNNKEL (reference sequence). CDR3 residues: CASSHGTGINQPQHF. The DNA for the CDR3 is TGTGCCAGCAGCCATGGGACAGGAATCAATCAGCCCCAGCATTTT.

The rearrangement uses TRBV5-4 and TRBJ2-5; D call uncertain. Per the germline V gene, CDR1 is SGHNT and CDR2 is YYREEE (reference sequence). V was cut by 4 bases and J by 9 bases, with 13 bases left in between. This CDR3 is built from 12 residues. In DNA, the CDR3 is TGTGCCAGCAGCACAGACCTTCGGTCCCAGTACTTC. Residues: CASSTDLRSQYF. The complete variable domain, with remaining parts taken from reference TRBV5-4 and TRBJ2-5, reads ETGVTQSPTHLIKTRGQQVTLRCSSQSGHNTVSWYQQALGQGPQFIFQYYREEENGRGNFPPRFSGLQFPNYSSELNVNALELDDSALYLCASSTDLRSQYFGPGTRLLVL.

This chain links TRBV19 with TRBJ1-5; the match to TRBD1 covers 7 bases. In germline, CDR1 is LNHDA, CDR2 SQIVND (reference sequence). The CDR3 loop spans 18 amino acids. V lost 6 bases and J lost 5; bases outside the gene matches: 19. The CDR3 protein is CASSRRSRETGQHQPQHF. The CDR3 nucleotides are TGTGCCAGTAGCCGCCGCTCGAGGGAGACAGGGCAACATCAGCCCCAGCATTTT.

This clone was seen just once. This sequence joins TRBV2 and TRBJ1-4; D gene ambiguous. Germline V CDR1 and CDR2: SNHLY, FYNNEI. The ends were cut back, 7 bases at V and 8 bases at J, with 14 bases in the middle. The CDR3 is made up of 13 amino acids. The CDR3 DNA is TGTGCCAGCAAGTCAGCCCGGCGGGAAAAACTGTTTTTT. Translating gives CASKSARREKLFF. The whole variable domain, filled in from reference TRBV2 and TRBJ1-4, reads EPEVTQTPSHQVTQMGQEVILRCVPISNHLYFYWYRQILGQKVEFLVSFYNNEISEKSEIFDDQFSVERPDGSNFTLKIRSTKLEDSAMYFCASKSARREKLFFGSGTQLSVL.

The CDR3 loop reads CASSSPAGSPQAFF. The CDR3 DNA follows: TGTGCCAGCAGCTCGCCCGCAGGGTCCCCTCAAGCTTTCTTT. The V and J genes are TRBV11-1 and TRBJ1-1; D possibly corresponds to TRBD1 (5 bases). This CDR3 is built from 14 residues. V was pared by 4 bases and J by 9 bases, with 18 bases between. Looked up from germline, CDR1 is SGHAT and CDR2 is FQDESV (reference sequence).

The chain employs TRBV18 and TRBJ1-2, with 7 bases fitting TRBD1. This CDR3 is built from 12 residues. Germline-derived CDR1 and CDR2 are KGHSH and LQKENI. V shed 6 bases and J 6 bases; nucleotides not matched to a gene: 4. The CDR3 DNA reads as TGTGCCAGCTCCCAAGGACAGGATGGCTACACCTTC. It codes for CASSQGQDGYTF.

The V gene is TRBV6-6, the J gene TRBJ1-1, with 9 positions matching TRBD1. Germline CDR1 and CDR2: MNHNY and SVGAGI (reference sequence). This CDR3 is built from 13 residues. V shed 4 bases, J shed 8 bases, and the junction held 5 bases outside the gene matches. Written as DNA, the CDR3 is TGTGCCAGCAGTTTCTCCGGGACAGGGGAAGCTTTCTTT. It is translated as CASSFSGTGEAFF.

CDR3 sequence reads: CAWSGGAYEQYF. The CDR3, as DNA: TGTGCCTGGAGCGGGGGGGCCTACGAGCAGTACTTC. This rearrangement joins TRBV30 to TRBJ2-7; 8 bases line up with TRBD2. Per the germline V gene, CDR1 is GTSNPN and CDR2 is SVGIG (reference sequence). V was clipped by 3 bases and J by 2 bases; unmatched bases: 0. The CDR3 has 12 residues.

The V call is TRBV5-4, the J call TRBJ2-7; weak D call: TRBD2 (5 bases). Germline V gene data show CDR1 as SGHNT and CDR2 as YYREEE (reference sequence). This CDR3 is 11 amino acids long. Trimming left V 2 bases short and J 5 bases short, with 5 bases between. In DNA, the CDR3 is TGTGCCAGCAGCTTACTAGACGAGCAGTACTTC. Translating it yields CASSLLDEQYF.

The CDR3 spells CASSQVQGAVTEAFF. CDR3 in DNA: TGTGCCAGCAGCCAAGTGCAGGGGGCTGTTACTGAAGCTTTCTTT. The chain is built from TRBV4-2 and TRBJ1-1; 8 bases map to TRBD1. Germline CDR1 and CDR2: LGHNA and YNFKEQ. The CDR3 covers 15 residues. After removal of 1 base from V and 5 bases from J, the junction contained 6 bases not matched to a gene.

The chain is built from TRBV7-3 and TRBJ2-1, with D maybe TRBD2 (6 bases). The CDR3 spans 17 residues. CDR1 and CDR2 (germline): SGHTA, FQGTGA. The V end lost 6 bases, the J end lost 3 bases, and 21 bases lay between the germline ends. The CDR3 is CASRDLLAAGYYNEQFF. The CDR3 DNA reads as TGTGCCAGCAGAGACTTGTTAGCGGCGGGCTACTACAATGAGCAGTTCTTC.

The gene calls are TRBV6-6 and TRBJ2-1; D may be TRBD1 (6 bases). Per germline, CDR1 MNHNY and CDR2 SVGAGI (reference sequence). This CDR3 is 14 amino acids long. V was pared by 0 bases and J by 9 bases, with 12 bases between. The CDR3 reads CASSYSYRESEQFF. The DNA of the CDR3 is TGTGCCAGCAGTTACTCCTACAGGGAAAGTGAGCAGTTCTTC.

The V and J genes are TRBV15 and TRBJ1-5; maybe TRBD1 (5 bases). V lost 4 bases and J lost 0, with 7 bases in between. In germline, CDR1 is LNHNV, CDR2 YYDKDF (reference sequence). This CDR3 has 14 residues. The CDR3 DNA is TGTGCCACCAGCAAGGGACTTAGCAATCAGCCCCAGCATTTT. Its protein product is CATSKGLSNQPQHF.

This chain links TRBV6-1 with TRBJ2-5; 8 positions match TRBD1. Germline V CDR1 and CDR2: MNHNS, SASEGT. CDR3 size: 15 residues. After removal of 1 base from V and 4 bases from J, the junction contained 5 bases not matched to a gene. CDR3 nucleotide sequence: TGTGCCAGCAGTGAAGTTAGGACAGGGCTAGAGACCCAGTACTTC. Residues: CASSEVRTGLETQYF.

The genes are TRBV28 and TRBJ2-1, with TRBD1 identical over 7 bases. Germline CDR1 MDHEN, CDR2 SYDVKM. This CDR3 contains 14 residues. Losses at the gene ends were 8 bases for V and 6 bases for J; bases not matched to a gene: 10. The CDR3 protein is CASFLGGQSNEQFF. CDR3 DNA: TGTGCCAGCTTTTTAGGGGGACAGAGCAATGAGCAGTTCTTC.